The 7 T cell receptor beta chains in this list originate from one sample, sequenced in a study of T cell changes during pregnancy in multiple sclerosis (dated 2019 in TCRdb). The library was built by means of the immunoSEQ multiplex PCR assay. TCRdb's version of the immuneACCESS table is confined to in-frame rearrangements and falls short of the full clone set. An unresolved V gene accounts for under half of the shortfall where checked; the remainder is of unknown origin. Here the sample has some 67,000 clones; around 90% occur a single time. The top ten hold more than 1.1% of the sample. The sequencing used peripheral blood, collected after pregnancy. The receptors stem from a female donor with multiple sclerosis, enrolled in a pregnancy study.

V and J are TRBV11-2 and TRBJ2-2, with 7 bases lining up with TRBD1. Germline V gene sequence: CDR1 SGHAT, CDR2 FQNNGV. The CDR3 is made up of 16 amino acids. V trimming: 5 bases; J trimming: 0 bases; junction bases outside the gene matches: 6. CDR3 region: CASSRLQGTNTGELFF. The CDR3 DNA reads as TGTGCCAGCAGCCGCCTACAGGGGACGAACACCGGGGAGCTGTTTTTT.

The CDR3 DNA is TGTGCCAGCAGCTTGCTACTAGCGGGGGACTACAATGAGCAGTTCTTC. Translating it yields CASSLLLAGDYNEQFF. This chain connects TRBV5-4 to TRBJ2-1; 11 bases match TRBD2. Germline lookup yields CDR1 SGHNT and CDR2 YYREEE (reference sequence). V was pared by 1 base and J by 3 bases, with 3 bases of the junction left unmatched. CDR3 size: 16 residues.

The sample holds one count of this clone. This chain connects TRBV10-2 to TRBJ1-5, with D maybe TRBD1 (6 bases). Trimming stripped 3 bases from V and 4 bases from J, with 13 bases between. The CDR3 runs to 15 residues. The germline gives CDR1 WSHSY, CDR2 SAAADI. The CDR3 region is CASSEQGGGNQPQHF. The CDR3 nucleotides read TGCGCCAGCAGTGAACAGGGCGGGGGGAATCAGCCCCAGCATTTT.

The rearrangement joins TRBV7-8 to TRBJ2-6; the match to TRBD1 covers 9 bases. Germline V gene data show CDR1 as SGHVS and CDR2 as FQNEAQ. J lost 4 bases, V lost 3 bases, and 16 bases had no gene match. The CDR3 extends over 20 amino acids. The CDR3 DNA reads as TGTGCCAGCAGCTTGGCCTATCCGGGACAGGGAGAGATGGGGGCCAACGTCCTGACTTTC. Protein: CASSLAYPGQGEMGANVLTF.

The gene calls are TRBV9 and TRBJ1-1; 7 nucleotides align to TRBD1. Germline trimming cut 3 bases from V and 2 bases from J; bases unmatched to any gene: 1. The germline V gene encodes CDR1 SGDLS and CDR2 YYNGEE. The CDR3 runs to 13 residues. The CDR3 DNA sequence: TGTGCCAGCAGCGCAGGGGGTAACACTGAAGCTTTCTTT. Translation: CASSAGGNTEAFF.

This chain connects TRBV4-3 to TRBJ1-5, with TRBD1 identical over 7 bases. V shed 2 bases, J shed 3 bases, and the junction held 10 bases outside the gene matches. The CDR3 covers 17 residues. Germline V lookup: CDR1 LGHNA, CDR2 YSLEER. DNA of the CDR3: TGCGCCAGCAGCCAACAGCGAGTAGGGGGCAACAATCAGCCCCAGCATTTT. Amino acids: CASSQQRVGGNNQPQHF.

This clone was recorded a few times. This sequence joins TRBV11-2 and TRBJ2-6; TRBD2 matches 10 bases. V lost 9 bases, J lost 3 bases, and 5 bases stayed unmatched. Germline assignment: CDR1 SGHAT and CDR2 FQNNGV. The CDR3 sequence is 15 residues long. The CDR3 DNA reads as TGTGCCAGGGGTAGCGGGAGGCGTGGGGCCAACGTCCTGACTTTC. Translated: CARGSGRRGANVLTF.